This record looks at one T cell receptor beta chain sequence and its context. Its antigen remains unknown. Sequenced material consisted of expressed TCRB transcripts (all of the isolated RNA was reverse transcribed). Some 3.6 million reads on average were seen across naive, central memory and regulatory T cell samples. The assay was immunoSEQ multiplex PCR, and TCRdb's table has in-frame clones only and misses some. The data show 130,000 to 150,000 clones, 6.9% seen once. These data belong to a study of beta chain features in type 1 diabetes. CD45RO/CCR7/CD25/CD127/CD95/CD27 sorting isolated CD4+ naive, central memory, regulatory and stem cell-like memory cells. Purity exceeded 95% in all sorted populations. Notes on the study in general: Diminished insertions and augmented deletions at VDJ junctions characterized type 1 diabetes patients.

Material: central memory CD4+ T cells from blood. The source of this sequence is a woman aged 30 to 39 in good health.

CDR3 coding DNA: TGTGCCAGTACCGGGACTAGCGGGGACGAGCAGTACTTC. This encodes CASTGTSGDEQYF. V usage is TRBV19 and J usage is TRBJ2-7, with 13 bases that match TRBD2. Trimming cost V 7 bases and J 5 bases; bases outside gene matches: 2. The CDR3 is made up of 13 amino acids. The germline V gene has CDR1 LNHDA and CDR2 SQIVND (reference sequence).